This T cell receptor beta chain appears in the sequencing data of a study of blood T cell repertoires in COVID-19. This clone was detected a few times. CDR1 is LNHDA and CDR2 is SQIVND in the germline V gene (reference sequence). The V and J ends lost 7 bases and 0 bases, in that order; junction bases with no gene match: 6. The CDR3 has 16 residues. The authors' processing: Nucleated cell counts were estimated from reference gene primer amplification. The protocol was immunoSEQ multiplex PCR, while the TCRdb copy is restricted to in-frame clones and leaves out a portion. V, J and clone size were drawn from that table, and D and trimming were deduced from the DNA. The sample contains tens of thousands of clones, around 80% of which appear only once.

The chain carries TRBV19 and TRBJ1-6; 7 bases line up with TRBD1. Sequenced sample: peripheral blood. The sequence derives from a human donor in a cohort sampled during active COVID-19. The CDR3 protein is CASTLDRSSYNSPLHF. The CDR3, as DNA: TGTGCCAGTACCCTGGACAGGAGCTCCTATAATTCACCCCTCCACTTT.